The clone carrying this T cell receptor beta chain has only a few counts. This sample is part of a study of blood T cell repertoires in COVID-19. Overall study context: PBMCs, B-cell-depleted T cells, or T cells were the source of the cDNA or gDNA that made up the material.

The CDR3 covers 14 residues. Germline trimming cut 3 bases from V and 5 bases from J; bases unmatched to any gene: 5. The germline CDR1 and CDR2 sequences are SGHTA and FQGNSA. In the study's own analysis: It was from reference gene primer amplification that nucleated cell counts were estimated. Sequencing used immunoSEQ multiplex PCR; TCRdb keeps in-frame clones, though not all of them. V, J and clone size are those of that table, while D and trimming were read from the DNA. The sample carries 150,000 to 200,000 clones, 76% recorded once. Sequenced material: PBMCs or T cells enriched from blood (not recorded which). The sequence was collected from a woman in her forties or fifties with acute COVID-19. The chain links TRBV7-2 to TRBJ2-5, with 8 bases aligning to TRBD2. The CDR3 protein is CASSFGGAGETQYF. In DNA, the CDR3 is TGTGCCAGCAGCTTCGGGGGGGCAGGTGAGACCCAGTACTTC.